The 13 T cell receptor beta chains below come from one sample, sequenced in a study of T cells in Graves' hyperthyroidism and ophthalmopathy. RNA transcripts gave rise to amplified TCR beta CDR3 regions. First-round RT-PCR targeting the TCR CDR3 was performed with the HTBI primer set. TCRdb reanalysed the multiplex PCR reads using MiXCR and keeps one entry per CDR3 protein. Here the sample spans roughly 250,000 distinct CDR3 sequences, more than 12% being singletons. Sequencing was carried out using blood. All receptors derive from a woman between 40 and 50 years old with Graves' hyperthyroidism that later progressed to Graves' ophthalmopathy.

This clonotype showed up many times. The chain combines TRBV9 with TRBJ2-2; 8 positions agree with TRBD2. Germline V gene data show CDR1 as SGDLS and CDR2 as YYNGEE. V shed 8 bases, J shed 0 bases, and the junction held 3 bases outside the gene matches. This CDR3 has 14 residues. In DNA form, the CDR3 reads TGTGCCAGTACTAGCGGAGCGAACACCGGGGAGCTGTTTTTT. Residues: CASTSGANTGELFF.

This clonotype has more than one count but fewer than ten. The chain employs TRBV19 and TRBJ2-1, with TRBD2 matching 12 bases. CDR3 length: 19 amino acids. Trimming removed 5 bases from V and 0 bases from J; junction bases left unmatched: 11. The V gene's germline CDR1 is LNHDA and CDR2 SQIVND (reference sequence). CDR3 residues: CASSWLAGGPLSSYNEQFF. The CDR3, as DNA: TGTGCCAGTAGTTGGCTAGCGGGAGGGCCCCTGTCCTCCTACAATGAGCAGTTCTTC.

The chain joins TRBV6-1 to TRBJ2-1; D is possibly TRBD2 (6 bases). Germline CDR1 and CDR2: MNHNS and SASEGT. The CDR3 totals 13 residues. The V end lost 6 bases, the J end lost 6 bases, and 12 bases lay between the germline ends. CDR3: CASRRDFGNEQFF. Written as DNA, the CDR3 is TGTGCCAGCAGGAGGGACTTCGGCAATGAGCAGTTCTTC.

Ten or more counts support this clonotype. The chain recombines TRBV11-3 with TRBJ2-6; unclear D gene. This CDR3 has 16 residues. Germline V gives CDR1 SGHNT, CDR2 YENEEA. V was clipped by 1 base and J by 0 bases, with 7 bases between them. This CDR3 is CASSLGGSSGANVLTF. The CDR3 bases are TGTGCCAGCAGCTTAGGGGGAAGCTCTGGGGCCAACGTCCTGACTTTC.

This clonotype was recorded at least ten times. CDR3 nucleotide sequence: TGTGCCAGCAGTTTGTGGAGGGAGCTCTCTGGAAACACCATATATTTT. Translated: CASSLWRELSGNTIYF. The chain employs TRBV12-3 or TRBV12-4 and TRBJ1-3; D gene uncertain. CDR3 length: 16 amino acids. V lost 3 bases, J lost 0 bases, and 12 bases lay in between.

This chain connects TRBV6-1 to TRBJ2-2; D not resolved. V dropped 3 bases and J dropped 2 bases, with 4 bases sitting between them. The CDR3 is made up of 13 amino acids. Germline loops: CDR1 MNHNS, CDR2 SASEGT. Here the CDR3 DNA reads TGTGCCAGCAGTGACAGAAACACCGGGGAGCTGTTTTTT. Amino acids: CASSDRNTGELFF.

This clonotype was seen repeatedly, ten times or more. The CDR3 DNA is TGTGCCAGCAGTAGGAGCGGGAGGGCCGGGGATACGCAGTATTTT. This translates into CASSRSGRAGDTQYF. The rearrangement joins TRBV25-1 to TRBJ2-3; TRBD2 agrees at 10 bases. CDR1 is MGHDK and CDR2 is SYGVNS in the germline V gene. V gave up 5 bases and J gave up 6 bases; unmatched junction bases: 8. The CDR3 sequence is 15 residues long.

This clonotype was counted a few times. The chain recombines TRBV28 with TRBJ1-2; D is possibly TRBD1 (5 bases). Trimming took off 6 bases at V and 2 bases at J, with 16 bases between the two ends. Germline lookup yields CDR1 MDHEN and CDR2 SYDVKM. There are 15 residues in the CDR3. The CDR3 sequence is CASSRTGTQNYGYTF. The CDR3, as DNA: TGTGCCAGCAGCAGAACCGGGACCCAGAACTATGGCTACACCTTC.

There are many counts of this clonotype. The V and J genes are TRBV19 and TRBJ2-5; the D gene is possibly TRBD1 (5 bases). CDR1 LNHDA and CDR2 SQIVND come from the germline V gene (reference sequence). V was trimmed by 5 bases and J by 2 bases, leaving 15 bases between them. The CDR3 sequence is 15 residues long. This CDR3 reads CASSPRRQLQETQYF. DNA for the CDR3: TGTGCCAGTAGTCCCCGCCGACAGTTACAAGAGACCCAGTACTTC.

At least ten counts were recorded for this clonotype. The chain uses TRBV6-1 and TRBJ2-7, with a possible D match to TRBD2 (5 bases). Per the germline V gene, CDR1 is MNHNS and CDR2 is SASEGT. Trimming took off 5 bases at V and 3 bases at J, with 17 bases between the two ends. The CDR3 is 15 amino acids. The CDR3 nucleotides read TGTGCCAGCAGTTCCCGGACTGGCAACTACTACGAGCAGTACTTC. It encodes CASSSRTGNYYEQYF.

This clonotype was picked up many times. J is TRBJ1-1 and V is TRBV4-1, with 7 nucleotides matching TRBD1. The CDR3 has 15 residues. Per germline, CDR1 MGHRA and CDR2 YSYEKL. Trimming at V came to 5 bases and at J to 0 bases, leaving 6 bases not matched to a gene. The CDR3 nucleotides are TGCGCCAGCAGCGCCGGGACAGACATGAACACTGAAGCTTTCTTT. This codes for CASSAGTDMNTEAFF.

The chain recombines TRBV11-3 with TRBJ2-1; 13 bases line up with TRBD2. Germline V gene data show CDR1 as SGHNT and CDR2 as YENEEA. The V segment lost 0 bases and the J segment 8 bases; nucleotides outside the gene matches: 10. This CDR3 is 18 amino acids long. The CDR3 DNA reads TGTGCCAGCAGCTTAGATTCCCGACTAGCGGGAGGTAGGGATGAGCAGTTCTTC. Amino acid sequence: CASSLDSRLAGGRDEQFF.

The chain employs TRBV27 and TRBJ1-1; D call uncertain. CDR1 and CDR2 from the germline V gene are MNHEY and SMNVEV (reference sequence). This CDR3 has 16 amino acids. Trimming pared 8 bases from V and 1 base from J, leaving 20 bases between. CDR3 amino acids: CASGVETRTRNTEAFF. CDR3 nucleotides: TGTGCCAGCGGTGTTGAAACTAGAACCCGGAACACTGAAGCTTTCTTT.